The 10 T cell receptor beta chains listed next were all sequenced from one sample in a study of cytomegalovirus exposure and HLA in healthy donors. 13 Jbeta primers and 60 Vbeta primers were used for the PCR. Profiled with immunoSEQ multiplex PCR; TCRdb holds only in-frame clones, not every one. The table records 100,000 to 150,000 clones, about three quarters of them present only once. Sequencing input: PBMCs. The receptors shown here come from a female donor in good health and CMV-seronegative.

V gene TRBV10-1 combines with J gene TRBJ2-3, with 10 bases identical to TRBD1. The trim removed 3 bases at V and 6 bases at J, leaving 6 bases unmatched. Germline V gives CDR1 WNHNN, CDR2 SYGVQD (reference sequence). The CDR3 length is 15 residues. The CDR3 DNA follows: TGCGCCAGCAGTGACCAGGGACAGGGGTTGGATACGCAGTATTTT. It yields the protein CASSDQGQGLDTQYF.

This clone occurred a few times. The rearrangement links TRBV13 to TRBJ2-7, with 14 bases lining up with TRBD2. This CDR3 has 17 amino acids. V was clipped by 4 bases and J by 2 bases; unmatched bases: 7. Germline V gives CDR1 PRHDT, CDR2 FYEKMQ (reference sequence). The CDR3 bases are TGTGCCAGCAGCTCCGGGACTAGCGGGGGTCCGACCTACGAGCAGTACTTC. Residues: CASSSGTSGGPTYEQYF. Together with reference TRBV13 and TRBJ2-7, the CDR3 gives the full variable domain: AAGVIQSPRHLIKEKRETATLKCYPIPRHDTVYWYQQGPGQDPQFLISFYEKMQSDKGSIPDRFSAQQFSDYHSELNMSSLELGDSALYFCASSSGTSGGPTYEQYFGPGTRLTVT.

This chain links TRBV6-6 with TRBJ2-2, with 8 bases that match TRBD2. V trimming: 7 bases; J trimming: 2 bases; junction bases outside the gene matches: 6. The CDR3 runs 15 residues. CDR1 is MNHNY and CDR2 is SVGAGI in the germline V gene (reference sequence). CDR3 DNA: TGTGCCAGCAAAATTAGCGGGGTTAACACCGGGGAGCTGTTTTTT. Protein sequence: CASKISGVNTGELFF.

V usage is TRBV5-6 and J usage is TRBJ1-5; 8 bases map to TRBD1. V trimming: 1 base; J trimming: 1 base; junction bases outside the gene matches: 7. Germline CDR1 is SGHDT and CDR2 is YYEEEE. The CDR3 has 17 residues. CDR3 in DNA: TGTGCCAGCAGCTTGTGGGCCAGACAGGGGAGCAATCAGCCCCAGCATTTT. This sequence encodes CASSLWARQGSNQPQHF.

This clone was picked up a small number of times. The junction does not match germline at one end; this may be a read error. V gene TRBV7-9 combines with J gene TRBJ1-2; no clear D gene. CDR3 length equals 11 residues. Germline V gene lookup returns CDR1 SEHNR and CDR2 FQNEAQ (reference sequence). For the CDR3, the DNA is TGTTCCAGCAGCACCCGGGAAGGCTACACCTTC. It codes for CSSSTREGYTF.

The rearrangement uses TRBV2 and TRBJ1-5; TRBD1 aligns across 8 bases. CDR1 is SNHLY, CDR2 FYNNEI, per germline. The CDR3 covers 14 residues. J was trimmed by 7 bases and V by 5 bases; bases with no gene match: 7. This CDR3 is CASSYQGARQPQHF. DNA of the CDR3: TGTGCCAGCAGTTACCAGGGGGCCCGACAGCCCCAGCATTTT.

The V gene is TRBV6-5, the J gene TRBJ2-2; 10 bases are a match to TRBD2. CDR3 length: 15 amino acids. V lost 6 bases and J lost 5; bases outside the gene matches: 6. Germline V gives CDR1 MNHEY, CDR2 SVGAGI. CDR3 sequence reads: CASRQREGRTGELFF. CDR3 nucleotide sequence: TGTGCCAGCAGACAGCGGGAGGGACGAACCGGGGAGCTGTTTTTT.

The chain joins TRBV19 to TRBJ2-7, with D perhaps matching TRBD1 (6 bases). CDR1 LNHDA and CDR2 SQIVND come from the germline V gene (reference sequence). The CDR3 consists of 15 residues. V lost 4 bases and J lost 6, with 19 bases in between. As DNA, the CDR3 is TGTGCCAGTAGTACACAACAGGGTCTTTCGGGCGAGCAGTACTTC. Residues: CASSTQQGLSGEQYF.

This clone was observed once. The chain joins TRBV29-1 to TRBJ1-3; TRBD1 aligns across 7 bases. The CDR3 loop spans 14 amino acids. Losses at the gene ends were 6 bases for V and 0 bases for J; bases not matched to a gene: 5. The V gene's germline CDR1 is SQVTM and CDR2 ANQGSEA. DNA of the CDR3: TGCAGCGTGACGGGACAGTACTCTGGAAACACCATATATTTT. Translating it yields CSVTGQYSGNTIYF.

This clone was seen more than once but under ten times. CDR3 in amino acids: CASRHRARDYGYTF. In DNA, the CDR3 is TGTGCCAGCAGGCACAGGGCCCGCGACTATGGCTACACCTTC. The gene calls are TRBV6-1 and TRBJ1-2; perhaps TRBD1 as D (6 bases). Trimming took 6 bases from V and 3 from J, leaving 14 bases between them. The CDR3 totals 14 residues. Germline CDR1 MNHNS, CDR2 SASEGT.